This TCR beta chain was recorded in a study of blood T cell repertoires in COVID-19. Authors' data handling: Estimated nucleated cell counts came from reference gene primer amplification. Using immunoSEQ multiplex PCR, the repertoire was profiled, and TCRdb retains in-frame clones only, with some absent. V and J calls and clone size are as listed in that table; D and trimming were resolved from the DNA. Among around 91,000 clones, approximately 85% were seen once, and the ten largest hold roughly 12%. With V trimmed by 1 base and J by 3 bases, 4 bases remained unmatched. CDR1 and CDR2 (germline): PRHDT, FYEKMQ (reference sequence). The CDR3 length is 17 residues.

The receptor's source is a human donor in a cohort sampled during active COVID-19. The sample consisted of peripheral blood. This sequence joins TRBV13 and TRBJ2-2; the match to TRBD1 covers 11 bases. The CDR3 protein is CASSLVDRGHYTGELFF. As DNA, the CDR3 is TGTGCCAGCAGCTTAGTGGACAGGGGGCACTACACCGGGGAGCTGTTTTTT.